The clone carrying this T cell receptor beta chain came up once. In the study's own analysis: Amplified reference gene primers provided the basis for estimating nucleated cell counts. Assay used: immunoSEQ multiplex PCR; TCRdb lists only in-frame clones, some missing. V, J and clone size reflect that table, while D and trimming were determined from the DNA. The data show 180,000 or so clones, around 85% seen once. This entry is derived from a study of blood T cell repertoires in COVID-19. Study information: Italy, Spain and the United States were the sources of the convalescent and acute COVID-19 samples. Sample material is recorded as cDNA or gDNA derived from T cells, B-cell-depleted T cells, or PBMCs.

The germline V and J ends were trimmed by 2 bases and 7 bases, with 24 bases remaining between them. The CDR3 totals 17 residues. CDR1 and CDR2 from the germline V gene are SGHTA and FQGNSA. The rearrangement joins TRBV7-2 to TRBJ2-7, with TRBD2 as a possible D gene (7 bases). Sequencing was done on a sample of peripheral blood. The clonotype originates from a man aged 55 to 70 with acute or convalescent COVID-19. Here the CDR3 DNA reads TGTGCCAGCAGCTTAAAGGGAGGGGGAAGCGGTGGGAGGGAGCAGTACTTC. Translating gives CASSLKGGGSGGREQYF.